This entry lists 12 T cell receptor beta chains sequenced from one sample in a study of Tregs in tolerant kidney transplant recipients. Assay used: immunoSEQ multiplex PCR; TCRdb lists only in-frame clones, some missing. Among 55,000 to 70,000 clones, 80% to 90% were seen once, and the ten largest hold 2% to 2.5%. Sequencing used Tregs from blood, obtained before the transplant. Source of these receptors: a human donor who received a combined kidney and bone marrow transplant.

The chain couples TRBV5-1 to TRBJ2-1; D gene uncertain. The CDR3 totals 14 residues. Germline CDR1 and CDR2: SGHRS and YFSETQ. The V end lost 0 bases, the J end lost 8 bases, and 12 bases lay between the germline ends. The CDR3, as DNA: TGCGCCAGCAGCTTGGAGGGCATTAAGCATGAGCAGTTCTTC. As protein: CASSLEGIKHEQFF.

The chain links TRBV29-1 to TRBJ1-1, with D unclear. V gave up 0 bases and J gave up 10 bases, with 9 bases separating them. The CDR3 covers 11 residues. Germline V gene lookup returns CDR1 SQVTM and CDR2 ANQGSEA. The CDR3 DNA reads TGCAGCGTTGAAGATCCACGGGCAGCTTTCTTT. This codes for CSVEDPRAAFF.

The rearrangement joins TRBV7-9 to TRBJ2-3, with TRBD2 identical over 10 bases. CDR3 size: 19 residues. V gave up 1 base and J gave up 2 bases; unmatched junction bases: 12. Germline values: CDR1 SEHNR, CDR2 FQNEAQ (reference sequence). Here the CDR3 DNA reads TGTGCCAGCAGCTTAGTGGCTGGCACTAGCGGGACTTACACAGATACGCAGTATTTT. This sequence encodes CASSLVAGTSGTYTDTQYF.

The chain joins TRBV6-6 to TRBJ2-5, with D perhaps TRBD1 (6 bases). The J call is uncertain, as TRBJ2-7 better fits the DNA end. Germline CDR1 MNHNY, CDR2 SVGAGI (reference sequence). The CDR3 contains 13 residues. The CDR3 sequence: CASRSQGFYEQYF. In nucleotides, the CDR3 is TGTGCCAGCAGAAGTCAGGGGTTCTACGAGCAGTACTTC.

This clone appeared once. The gene calls are TRBV5-4 and TRBJ2-7; TRBD2 aligns across 9 bases. With V trimmed by 3 bases and J by 3 bases, 4 bases remained unmatched. Germline CDR1 reads SGHNT; CDR2 reads YYREEE (reference sequence). The CDR3 is 14 residues long. CDR3 region: CASSSAGGGYEQYF. CDR3 in DNA: TGTGCCAGCAGCTCAGCGGGGGGCGGCTACGAGCAGTACTTC.

This chain uses TRBV6-1 with TRBJ1-1; D gene ambiguous. The V gene's germline CDR1 is MNHNS and CDR2 SASEGT. V dropped 1 base and J dropped 3 bases, with 24 bases sitting between them. The CDR3 runs 19 residues. In DNA, the CDR3 is TGTGCCAGCAGTGAAGTCCCCCCGAGGACGGTCCTCGTGGACACTGAAGCTTTCTTT. Translating it yields CASSEVPPRTVLVDTEAFF.

V is TRBV29-1 and J is TRBJ2-7; 7 bases map to TRBD1. V dropped 2 bases and J dropped 0; count of bases not matched to a gene: 7. Germline V gene sequence: CDR1 SQVTM, CDR2 ANQGSEA. The CDR3 has 15 amino acids. Here the CDR3 reads CSVETGTASSYEQYF. CDR3 in DNA: TGCAGCGTTGAAACCGGGACAGCGAGCTCCTACGAGCAGTACTTC.

This chain uses TRBV4-1 with TRBJ2-1; TRBD1 matches 9 bases. With V trimmed by 5 bases and J by 0 bases, 2 bases remained unmatched. The CDR3 loop spans 15 amino acids. Germline loops: CDR1 MGHRA, CDR2 YSYEKL. The CDR3 sequence: CASSWGQGSYNEQFF. The CDR3 DNA reads TGCGCCAGCAGCTGGGGACAGGGCTCCTACAATGAGCAGTTCTTC.

The chain has TRBV5-1 and TRBJ2-1; 13 nucleotides agree with TRBD2. The CDR3 length is 17 residues. V was pared by 1 base and J by 8 bases, with 9 bases of the junction left unmatched. In germline, CDR1 is SGHRS, CDR2 YFSETQ. CDR3 region: CASSLTSGGAFVDEQFF. In DNA form, the CDR3 reads TGCGCCAGCAGCTTGACTAGCGGGGGGGCCTTTGTCGATGAGCAGTTCTTC.

The rearrangement uses TRBV7-2 and TRBJ2-7; D may be TRBD1 or TRBD2 (5 bases each). This CDR3 region has 13 residues. Trimming cost V 3 bases and J 3 bases, with 9 bases left between them. Germline assignment: CDR1 SGHTA and CDR2 FQGNSA. In DNA, the CDR3 is TGTGCCAGCAGCTTGGGACCAATCTACGAGCAGTACTTC. Translating gives CASSLGPIYEQYF.

The chain carries TRBV2 and TRBJ1-2; D gene uncertain. Germline CDR1 and CDR2: SNHLY and FYNNEI. This CDR3 is 11 amino acids long. V lost 7 bases and J lost 4, with 7 bases in between. The CDR3 DNA reads as TGTGCCAGCACGGATTCCTATGGCTACACCTTC. Its translation: CASTDSYGYTF.

The chain combines TRBV4-2 with TRBJ1-6, with a possible D match to TRBD1 (6 bases). V lost 0 bases and J 12 bases, leaving 18 bases between the germline ends. The germline V gene encodes CDR1 LGHNA and CDR2 YNFKEQ. The CDR3 has 16 residues. In DNA form, the CDR3 reads TGTGCCAGCAGCCAAGATGGGGGGACATCTAGGGAACCCCTCCACTTT. Translation gives CASSQDGGTSREPLHF.